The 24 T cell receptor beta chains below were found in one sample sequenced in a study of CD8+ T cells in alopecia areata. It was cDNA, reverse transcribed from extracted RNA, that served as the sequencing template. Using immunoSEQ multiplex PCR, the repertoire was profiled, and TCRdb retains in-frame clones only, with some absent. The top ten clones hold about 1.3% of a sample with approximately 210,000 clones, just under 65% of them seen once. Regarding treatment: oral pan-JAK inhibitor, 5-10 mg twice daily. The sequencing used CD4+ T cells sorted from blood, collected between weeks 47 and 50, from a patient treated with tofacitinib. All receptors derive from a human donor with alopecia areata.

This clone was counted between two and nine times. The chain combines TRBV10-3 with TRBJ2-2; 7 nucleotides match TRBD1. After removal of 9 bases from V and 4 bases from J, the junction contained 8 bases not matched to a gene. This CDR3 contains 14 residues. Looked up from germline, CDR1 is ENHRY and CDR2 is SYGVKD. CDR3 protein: CAIQRDSTTGELFF. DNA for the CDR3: TGTGCCATTCAACGGGACAGTACCACCGGGGAGCTGTTTTTT.

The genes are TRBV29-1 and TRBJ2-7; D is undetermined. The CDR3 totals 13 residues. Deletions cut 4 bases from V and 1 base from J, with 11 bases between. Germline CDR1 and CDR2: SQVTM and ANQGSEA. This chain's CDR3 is CSVATSLSYEQYF. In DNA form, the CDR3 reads TGCAGCGTTGCTACCTCTCTGTCCTACGAGCAGTACTTC.

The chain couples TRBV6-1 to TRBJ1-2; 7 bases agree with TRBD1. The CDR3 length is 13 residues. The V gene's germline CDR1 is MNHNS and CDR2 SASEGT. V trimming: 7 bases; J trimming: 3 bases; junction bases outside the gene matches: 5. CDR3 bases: TGTGCCAGCACCTGGGACAGTGACTATGGCTACACCTTC. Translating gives CASTWDSDYGYTF.

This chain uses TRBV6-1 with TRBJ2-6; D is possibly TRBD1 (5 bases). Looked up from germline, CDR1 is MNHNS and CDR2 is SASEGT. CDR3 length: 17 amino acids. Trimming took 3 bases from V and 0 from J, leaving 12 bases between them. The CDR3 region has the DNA TGTGCCAGCAGTGAGCAGGGCAGAAACTCTGGGGCCAACGTCCTGACTTTC. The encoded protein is CASSEQGRNSGANVLTF.

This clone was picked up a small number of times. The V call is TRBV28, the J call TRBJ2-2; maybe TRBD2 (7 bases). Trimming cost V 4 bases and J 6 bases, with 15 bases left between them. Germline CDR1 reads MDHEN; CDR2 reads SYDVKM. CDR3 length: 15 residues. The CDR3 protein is CASSSPGGGAGELFF. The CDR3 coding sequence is TGTGCCAGCAGTTCCCCGGGGGGCGGTGCCGGGGAGCTGTTTTTT.

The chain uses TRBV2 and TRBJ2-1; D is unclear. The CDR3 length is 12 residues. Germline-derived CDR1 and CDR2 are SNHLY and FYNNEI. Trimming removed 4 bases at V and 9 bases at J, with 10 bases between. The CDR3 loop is CASSVVETEQFF. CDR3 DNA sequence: TGTGCCAGCAGTGTGGTCGAGACTGAGCAGTTCTTC.

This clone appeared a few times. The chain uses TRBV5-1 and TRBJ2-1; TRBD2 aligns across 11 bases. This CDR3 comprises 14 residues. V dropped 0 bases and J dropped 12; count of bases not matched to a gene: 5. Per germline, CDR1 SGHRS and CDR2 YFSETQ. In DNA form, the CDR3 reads TGCGCCAGCAGCTTGGAATCTAGCGGGGGGTCGCAGTTCTTC. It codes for CASSLESSGGSQFF.

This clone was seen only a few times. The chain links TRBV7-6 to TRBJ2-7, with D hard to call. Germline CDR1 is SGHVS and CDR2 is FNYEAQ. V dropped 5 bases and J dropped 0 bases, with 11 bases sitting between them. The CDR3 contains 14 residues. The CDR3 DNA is TGTGCCAGCAGCGGAACCAGGAGCTCCTACGAGCAGTACTTC. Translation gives CASSGTRSSYEQYF.

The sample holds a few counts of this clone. As DNA, the CDR3 is TGTGCCAGCAGTTTCGTCCAGGGTGGCACAGATACGCAGTATTTT. Amino acid sequence: CASSFVQGGTDTQYF. The chain is built from TRBV28 and TRBJ2-3, with D possibly being TRBD1 (5 bases). V was clipped by 3 bases and J by 1 base, with 11 bases between them. This CDR3 comprises 15 residues. CDR1 and CDR2 from the germline V gene are MDHEN and SYDVKM.

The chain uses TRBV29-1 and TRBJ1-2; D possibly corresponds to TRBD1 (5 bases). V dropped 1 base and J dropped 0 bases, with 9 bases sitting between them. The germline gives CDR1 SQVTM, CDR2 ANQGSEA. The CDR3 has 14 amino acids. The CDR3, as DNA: TGCAGCGTTGAAGTACAGGCAGCTAACTATGGCTACACCTTC. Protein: CSVEVQAANYGYTF.

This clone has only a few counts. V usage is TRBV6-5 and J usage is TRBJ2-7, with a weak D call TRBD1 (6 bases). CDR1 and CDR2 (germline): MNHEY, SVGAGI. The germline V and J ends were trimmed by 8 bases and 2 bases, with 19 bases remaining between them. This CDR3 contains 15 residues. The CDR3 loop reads CASGLGQGITYEQYF. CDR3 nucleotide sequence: TGTGCCAGCGGGCTCGGTCAGGGGATTACCTACGAGCAGTACTTC.

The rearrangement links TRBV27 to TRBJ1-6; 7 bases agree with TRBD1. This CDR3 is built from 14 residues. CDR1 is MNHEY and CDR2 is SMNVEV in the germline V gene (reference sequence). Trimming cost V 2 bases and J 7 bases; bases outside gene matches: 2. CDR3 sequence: CASSLGTENSPLHF. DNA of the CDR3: TGTGCCAGCAGTTTAGGGACAGAAAATTCACCCCTCCACTTT.

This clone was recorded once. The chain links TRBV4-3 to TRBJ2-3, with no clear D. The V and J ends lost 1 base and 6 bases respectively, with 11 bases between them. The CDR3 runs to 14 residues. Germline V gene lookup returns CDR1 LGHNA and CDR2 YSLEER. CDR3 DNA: TGCGCCAGCAGCCAAGTCGACGGATGGGATACGCAGTATTTT. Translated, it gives CASSQVDGWDTQYF.

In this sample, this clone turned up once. The chain's CDR3 is CSAIRLAGRTEAFF. The CDR3 nucleotides are TGCAGCGCCATTCGATTGGCAGGGAGGACTGAAGCTTTCTTT. The gene calls are TRBV29-1 and TRBJ1-1; D might be TRBD1 (5 bases). Trimming cost V 7 bases and J 5 bases, with 20 bases left between them. Germline V gene data show CDR1 as SQVTM and CDR2 as ANQGSEA. This CDR3 comprises 14 residues.

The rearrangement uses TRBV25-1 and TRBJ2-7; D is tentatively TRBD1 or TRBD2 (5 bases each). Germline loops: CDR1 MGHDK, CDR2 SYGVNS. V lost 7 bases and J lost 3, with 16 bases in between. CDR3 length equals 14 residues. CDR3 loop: CASNPPGRRYEQYF. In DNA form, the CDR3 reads TGTGCCAGCAACCCCCCGGGACGACGCTACGAGCAGTACTTC.

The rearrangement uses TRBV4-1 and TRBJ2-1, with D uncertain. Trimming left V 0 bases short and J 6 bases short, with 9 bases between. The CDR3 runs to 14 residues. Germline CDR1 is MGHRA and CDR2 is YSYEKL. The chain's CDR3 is CASSQESAINEQFF. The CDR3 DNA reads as TGCGCCAGCAGCCAAGAGTCGGCGATCAATGAGCAGTTCTTC.

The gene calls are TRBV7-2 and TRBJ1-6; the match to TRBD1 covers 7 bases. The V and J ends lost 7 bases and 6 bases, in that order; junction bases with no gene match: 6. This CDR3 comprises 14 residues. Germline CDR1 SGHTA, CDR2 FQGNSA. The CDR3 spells CASTKGQSNSPLHF. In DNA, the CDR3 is TGTGCCAGCACCAAGGGACAGAGTAATTCACCCCTCCACTTT.

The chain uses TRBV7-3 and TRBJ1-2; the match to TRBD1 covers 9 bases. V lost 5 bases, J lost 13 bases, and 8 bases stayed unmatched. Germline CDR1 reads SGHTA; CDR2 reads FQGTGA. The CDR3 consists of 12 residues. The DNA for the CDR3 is TGTGCCAGCAGCCAGGGACAGGGAAGGCGCACCTTC. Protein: CASSQGQGRRTF.

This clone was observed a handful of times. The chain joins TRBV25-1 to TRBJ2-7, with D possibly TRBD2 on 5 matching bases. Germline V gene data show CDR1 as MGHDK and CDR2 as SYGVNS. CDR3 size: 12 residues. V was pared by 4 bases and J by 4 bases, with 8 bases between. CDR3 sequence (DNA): TGTGCCAGCAGTGTGGACTGGTACGAGCAGTACTTC. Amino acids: CASSVDWYEQYF.

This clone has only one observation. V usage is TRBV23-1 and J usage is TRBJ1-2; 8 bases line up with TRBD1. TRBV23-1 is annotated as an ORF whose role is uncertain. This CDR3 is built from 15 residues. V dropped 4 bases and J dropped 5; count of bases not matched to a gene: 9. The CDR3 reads CASSRPGQDSYGYTF. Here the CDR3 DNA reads TGCGCCAGCAGTCGTCCGGGACAGGATTCTTATGGCTACACCTTC.

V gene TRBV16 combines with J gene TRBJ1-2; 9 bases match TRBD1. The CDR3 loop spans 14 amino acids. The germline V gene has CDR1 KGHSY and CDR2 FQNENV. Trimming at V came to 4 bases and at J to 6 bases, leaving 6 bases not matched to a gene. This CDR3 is CASSRDREKHGYTF. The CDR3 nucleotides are TGTGCCAGCAGCCGGGACAGGGAGAAGCATGGCTACACCTTC.

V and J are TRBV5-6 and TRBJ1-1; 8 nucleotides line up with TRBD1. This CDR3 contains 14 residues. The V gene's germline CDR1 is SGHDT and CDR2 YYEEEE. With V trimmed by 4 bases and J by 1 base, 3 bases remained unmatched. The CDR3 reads CASSRTGTNTEAFF. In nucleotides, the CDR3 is TGTGCCAGCAGCAGGACAGGGACGAACACTGAAGCTTTCTTT.

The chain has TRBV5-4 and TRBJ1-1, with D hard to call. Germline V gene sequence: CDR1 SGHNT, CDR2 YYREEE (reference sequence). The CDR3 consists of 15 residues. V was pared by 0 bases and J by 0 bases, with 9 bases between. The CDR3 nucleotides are TGTGCCAGCAGCTTGGTACAAGGGATGAACACTGAAGCTTTCTTT. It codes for CASSLVQGMNTEAFF.

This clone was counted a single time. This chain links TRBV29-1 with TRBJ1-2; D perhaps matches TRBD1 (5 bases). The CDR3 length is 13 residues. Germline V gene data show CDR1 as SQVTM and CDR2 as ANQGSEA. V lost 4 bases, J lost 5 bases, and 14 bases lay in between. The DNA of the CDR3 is TGCAGCGTTGGACAGTTACCTCCTTATGGCTACACCTTC. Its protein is CSVGQLPPYGYTF.